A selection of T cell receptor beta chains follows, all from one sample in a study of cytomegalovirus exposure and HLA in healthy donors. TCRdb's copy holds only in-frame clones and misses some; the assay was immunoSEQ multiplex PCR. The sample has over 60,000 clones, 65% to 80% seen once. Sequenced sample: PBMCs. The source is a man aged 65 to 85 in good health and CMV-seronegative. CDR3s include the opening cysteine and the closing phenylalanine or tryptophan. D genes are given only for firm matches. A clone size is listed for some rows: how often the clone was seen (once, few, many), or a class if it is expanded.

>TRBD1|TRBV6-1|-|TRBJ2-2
TGTGCCAGCAGTGAACAACAGGGGTACACCGGGGAGCTGTTTTTT
CASSEQQGYTGELFF
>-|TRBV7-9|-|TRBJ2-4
TGTGCCAGCAGCTTAGTAGGAGGGACCAAAAACATTCAGTACTTC
CASSLVGGTKNIQYF
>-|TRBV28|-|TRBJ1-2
TGTGCCAGCAGCTCCGTAGCGTGGGGCTACACCTTC
CASSSVAWGYTF
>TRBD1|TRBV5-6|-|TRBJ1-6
TGTGCCAGCAGCTTGACGGCGACAGGGGCGGGTTCACCCCTCCACTTT
CASSLTATGAGSPLHF
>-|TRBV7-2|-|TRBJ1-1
TGTGCCAGCAGCTTAGAGGGCAGGGTACGCACTGAAGCTTTCTTT
CASSLEGRVRTEAFF
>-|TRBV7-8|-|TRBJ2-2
TGTGCCAGCAGCCTTAGGTCAGGGTCCGGCGGGGAGCTGTTTTTT
CASSLRSGSGGELFF
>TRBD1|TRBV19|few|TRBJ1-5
TGTGCCAGTAGTTCTGACTTCCGGGACAGTCCTAGCAATCAGCCCCAGCATTTT
CASSSDFRDSPSNQPQHF
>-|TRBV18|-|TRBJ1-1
TGTGCCAGCTCACCACCGCACACCATGAACACTGAAGCTTTCTTT
CASSPPHTMNTEAFF
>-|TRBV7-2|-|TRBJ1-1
TGTGCCAGCAGCACCAGGGGAAGGCAGAACACTGAAGCTTTCTTT
CASSTRGRQNTEAFF
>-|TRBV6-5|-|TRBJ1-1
TGTGCCAGTAGTAGGGGGTTAGGCACTGAAGCTTTCTTT
CASSRGLGTEAFF
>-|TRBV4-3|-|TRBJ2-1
TGCGCCAGCAGCCGCTACAGGAGCTCCTACAATGAGCAGTTCTTC
CASSRYRSSYNEQFF
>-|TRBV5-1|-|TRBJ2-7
TGCGCCAGCAGTCGGATGAGGGAAGACGAGCAGTACTTC
CASSRMREDEQYF
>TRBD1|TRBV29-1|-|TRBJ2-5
TGCAGCGTCCGACAGGGCCAAGAGACCCAGTACTTC
CSVRQGQETQYF
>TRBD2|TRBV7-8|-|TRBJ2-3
TGTGCCAGCAGCCTGCTTAGCGGGAGCAGCGCAGATACGCAGTATTTT
CASSLLSGSSADTQYF
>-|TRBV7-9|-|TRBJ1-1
TGTGCCAGCAGCTTAGCCAGGAACACTGAAGCTTTCTTT
CASSLARNTEAFF
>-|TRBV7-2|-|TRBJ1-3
TGTGCCAGCAGCCGTCCAACCGGGGGGTTCTCTGGAAACACCATATATTTT
CASSRPTGGFSGNTIYF